These T cell receptor beta chains were read from a single sample in a study of cytomegalovirus exposure and HLA in healthy donors. TCRdb keeps only in-frame clones here, not all; method: immunoSEQ multiplex PCR. This repertoire includes 45,000 to 65,000 clones. Sequencing was performed on PBMCs. These receptors originate from a young man in good health and CMV-seropositive. Both conserved end residues are part of each CDR3. The D gene is left open where the match is weak.

>TRBV19|TRBJ2-7|13|TRBD1
TGTGCCAGTAGACATACAGGGGATCGCGAGCAGTACTTC
CASRHTGDREQYF
>TRBV7-9|TRBJ1-2|14|NA
TGTGCCAGCAGCTTAGGGCCTGACAGCTATGGCTACACCTTC
CASSLGPDSYGYTF
>TRBV2|TRBJ2-3|14|TRBD1
TGTGCCAGCAGTGAGGACAGGTCCACAGATACGCAGTATTTT
CASSEDRSTDTQYF
>TRBV10-2|TRBJ2-1|15|TRBD2
TGCGCCAGCAGTGAGTCCACTAGCGGGAGAAATGAGCAGTTCTTC
CASSESTSGRNEQFF
>TRBV30|TRBJ2-1|13|TRBD1
TGTGCCGTAAACAGGGGTAATTTAAATGAGCAGTTCTTC
CAVNRGNLNEQFF
>TRBV29-1|TRBJ1-2|11|NA
TGCAGCGTTGCGGGTCACTATGGCTACACCTTC
CSVAGHYGYTF
>TRBV30|TRBJ2-7|14|TRBD2
TGTGCCTGGAGCGTTGGACTAGCGGCCTACGAGCAGTACTTC
CAWSVGLAAYEQYF
>TRBV18|TRBJ1-5|15|NA
TGTGCCAGCTCACCGGGCTTTAATAGCAATCAGCCCCAGCATTTT
CASSPGFNSNQPQHF
>TRBV29-1|TRBJ1-2|12|NA
TGCAGCGTTGAAGTGGCAGGGGATGGCTACACCTTC
CSVEVAGDGYTF
>TRBV27|TRBJ1-1|15|TRBD1
TGTGCCAGCAGTCCGGACAGGGGCGGGAGCACTGAAGCTTTCTTT
CASSPDRGGSTEAFF
>TRBV10-2|TRBJ2-7|13|TRBD2
TGCGCCAGCAGTGAGAGGACTAGCTACGAGCAGTACTTC
CASSERTSYEQYF
>TRBV10-3|TRBJ2-7|16|TRBD1
TGTGCCATCAGTGAGGGGGCGGGACAGGGGGTTTACGAGCAGTACTTC
CAISEGAGQGVYEQYF
>TRBV28|TRBJ1-5|15|TRBD1
TGTGCCACCAATCGCCAGGGGGCGCAAGGTCAGCCCCAGCATTTT
CATNRQGAQGQPQHF
>TRBV2|TRBJ1-2|17|NA
TGTGCCAGCGAGGTGATAAGAATGAGGAACTCTAACTATGGCTACGCCTTC
CASEVIRMRNSNYGYAF
>TRBV7-2|TRBJ1-4|14|TRBD1
TGTGCCAGCAGCCCGACAGGGGGGCGGGAAAAACTGTTTTTT
CASSPTGGREKLFF
>TRBV29-1|TRBJ2-3|16|TRBD2
TGCAGCGCTGAGGGACTAGCGGGAGGACGAACAGATACGCAGTATTTT
CSAEGLAGGRTDTQYF
>TRBV5-1|TRBJ2-7|18|TRBD1
TGCGCCAGCACTCGGCTAAGTCCCTCGGGACAGTTCTCCTACGAGCAGTACTTC
CASTRLSPSGQFSYEQYF
>TRBV6-1|TRBJ1-3|16|TRBD1
TGTGCCAGCAGTGAATGGCAGGGGGCAGCTGGAAACACCATATATTTT
CASSEWQGAAGNTIYF
>TRBV7-2|TRBJ2-3|13|NA
TGTGCCAGCAGCTTCCTAGGCGCAGATACGCAGTATTTT
CASSFLGADTQYF
>TRBV4-2|TRBJ1-2|16|TRBD1
TGTGCCAGCAGCCAAGATAGGACAGGGGGGTTCTATGGCTACACCTTC
CASSQDRTGGFYGYTF
>TRBV27|TRBJ2-3|14|TRBD2
TGTGCCAGCAGTTCCCAAAGCGGGAGGGCCGCGCAGTATTTT
CASSSQSGRAAQYF
>TRBV29-1|TRBJ1-2|13|NA
TGCAGCGTTGAACGGGACATTAACTATGGCTACACCTTC
CSVERDINYGYTF
>TRBV29-1|TRBJ2-1|12|NA
TGCAGCGTTGAAGGGTTCGAGGATGAGCAGTTCTTC
CSVEGFEDEQFF
>TRBV19|TRBJ2-7|11|NA
TGTGCCAGTAGTATGGGGGACTCGCAGTACTTC
CASSMGDSQYF
>TRBV7-2|TRBJ2-2|19|NA
TGTGCCAGCATCCCCCATGGGGTAAGAACGACGCGGGACACCGGGGAGCTGTTTTTT
CASIPHGVRTTRDTGELFF
>TRBV10-3|TRBJ1-2|15|NA
TGTGCCATCAGTGCGGGGCAGGGAGGTAGCTATGGCTACACCTTC
CAISAGQGGSYGYTF
>TRBV7-3|TRBJ2-1|13|NA
TGTGCCAGCAGCCGTGACTGGGACAATGAGCAGTTCTTC
CASSRDWDNEQFF
>TRBV2|TRBJ2-1|16|TRBD2
TGTGCCAGCAGTAACCAAGGACTAGCGGGGTACAATGAGCAGTTCTTC
CASSNQGLAGYNEQFF
>TRBV2|TRBJ1-1|14|TRBD1
TGTGCCAGCAGTGAAGGACAGGGGTTCGCTGAAGCTTTCTTT
CASSEGQGFAEAFF
>TRBV5-1|TRBJ2-3|15|TRBD2
TGCGCCAGCAGCGACGGGACTAGCGGACCAGATACGCAGTATTTT
CASSDGTSGPDTQYF
>TRBV7-9|TRBJ2-3|17|TRBD2
TGTGCCAGCAGCCCGGGGTGGCTAGCGGGGACCACAGATACGCAGTATTTT
CASSPGWLAGTTDTQYF
>TRBV2|TRBJ1-5|14|TRBD1
TGTGCCAGCAGTGACGAGGGGGCCAATCAGCCCCAGCATTTT
CASSDEGANQPQHF
>TRBV5-1|TRBJ1-2|15|NA
TGCGCCAGCAGCTTGGCCAACAGGGAAGTCTATGGCTACACCTTC
CASSLANREVYGYTF
>TRBV29-1|TRBJ2-3|16|TRBD1
TGCAGCGTTGGCTTGATTGGGACAGGGGTTGCAGATACGCAGTATTTT
CSVGLIGTGVADTQYF
>TRBV10-3|TRBJ1-2|12|TRBD1
TGTGCCACTCAGGGGGCCCTCTATGGCTACACCTTC
CATQGALYGYTF
>TRBV10-1|TRBJ2-1|16|TRBD1
TGCGCCAGCAGTGGGGTCGACAGGGGGTCCTACAATGAGCAGTTCTTC
CASSGVDRGSYNEQFF
>TRBV19|TRBJ2-3|15|TRBD1
TGTGCCAGTAGTACTCAGGGGGCGAGGGCAGATACGCAGTATTTT
CASSTQGARADTQYF
>TRBV7-2|TRBJ1-5|15|TRBD1
TGTGCCAGCAGCTTAGCTGGGACAGGGATAGGGCCCCAGCATTTT
CASSLAGTGIGPQHF